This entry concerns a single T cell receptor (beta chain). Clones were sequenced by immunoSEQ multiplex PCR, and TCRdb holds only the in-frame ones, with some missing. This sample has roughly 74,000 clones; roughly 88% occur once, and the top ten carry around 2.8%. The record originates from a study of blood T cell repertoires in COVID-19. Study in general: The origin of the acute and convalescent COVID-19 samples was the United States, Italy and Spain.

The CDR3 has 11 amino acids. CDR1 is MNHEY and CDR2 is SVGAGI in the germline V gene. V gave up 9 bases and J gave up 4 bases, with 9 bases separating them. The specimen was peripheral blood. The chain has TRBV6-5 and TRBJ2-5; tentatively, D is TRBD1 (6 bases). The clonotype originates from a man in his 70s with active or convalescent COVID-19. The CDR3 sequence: CASTGLETQYF. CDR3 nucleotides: TGTGCCAGTACAGGGTTAGAGACCCAGTACTTC.